These T cell receptor beta chains were read from a single sample in a study of human T cells and chemical hapten exposure. TCRdb re-analysed the RACE reads in MiXCR, keeping a single row per CDR3 protein. This sample has 90,000 or so distinct CDR3 sequences; 8.5% to 9% occur once, and the top ten carry 2% to 3%. The source material was whole blood, sampled in connection with sensitization to the hapten diphenylcyclopropenone (DPC). These receptors were taken from a man aged 40-49 years with alopecia areata. Some clones in this sample may be carry-over from other donors' samples. Both conserved end residues are part of each CDR3. D genes are given only for firm matches. Clone size is not always given. Where it is, it says once, few, many or a class for expanded clones.

j_call d_call clone_size v_call cdr3_aa cdr3_nt
TRBJ2-5 . . TRBV30 CAWSFSSWGASETQYF TGTGCCTGGAGTTTTTCTTCTTGGGGGGCGTCGGAGACCCAGTACTTC
TRBJ2-4 . . TRBV11-2 CASTFGGSAKNIQYF TGTGCCAGCACCTTTGGGGGCTCAGCCAAAAACATTCAGTACTTC
TRBJ2-1 . few TRBV11-2 CASSLVGTNNEQFF TGTGCCAGCAGCTTAGTTGGGACAAATAATGAGCAGTTCTTC
TRBJ1-1 . medium-sized TRBV18 CASSPVRPGGPGDTEAFF TGTGCCAGCTCACCGGTACGACCGGGGGGACCAGGAGACACTGAAGCTTTCTTT
TRBJ2-5 TRBD2 many TRBV20-1 CSARGTSGQETQYF TGCAGTGCTAGAGGGACTAGCGGCCAAGAGACCCAGTACTTC
TRBJ1-3 . many TRBV20-1 CSASDRHGNTIYF TGCAGTGCTAGCGACAGGCACGGAAACACCATATATTTT
TRBJ2-2 . . TRBV12-3/TRBV12-4 CASSSLSTTGELFF TGTGCCAGCAGTTCTCTGAGTACCACCGGGGAGCTGTTTTTT
TRBJ1-6 TRBD1 many TRBV12-3/TRBV12-4 CASRGQGGSPLHF TGTGCCAGCAGGGGACAGGGAGGATCACCCCTCCACTTT
TRBJ2-2 . many TRBV5-1 CASSLDRERTGELFF TGCGCCAGCAGCTTGGACAGAGAAAGGACCGGGGAGCTGTTTTTT
TRBJ2-2 . few TRBV20-1 CSAPRGVGELFF TGCAGTGCTCCTAGGGGGGTCGGGGAGCTGTTTTTT
TRBJ1-3 . few TRBV6-5 CASRSPREAGGNTIYF TGTGCCAGCAGGTCACCTAGGGAAGCTGGCGGAAACACCATATATTTT
TRBJ2-4 TRBD2 . TRBV27 CASSLSGEERASLAKNIQYF TGTGCCAGCAGTCTTAGCGGGGAGGAGAGAGCAAGTCTAGCCAAAAACATTCAGTACTTC
TRBJ1-1 TRBD1 many TRBV10-3 CAISGEQGVVPTEAFF TGTGCCATCAGTGGGGAACAGGGGGTCGTCCCCACTGAAGCTTTCTTT
TRBJ1-5 . . TRBV6-1 CASSEEGGHQPQHF TGTGCCAGCAGTGAAGAGGGAGGCCATCAGCCCCAGCATTTT
TRBJ2-3 TRBD2 . TRBV5-1 CASSLGLGDTQYF TGCGCCAGCAGCCTGGGACTAGGGGATACGCAGTATTTT
TRBJ1-6 . many TRBV11-2 CASSLGSQDRSPLHF TGTGCCAGCAGCTTAGGTTCGCAGGACCGATCACCCCTCCACTTT
TRBJ1-5 . few TRBV27 CASSLKGLGNQPQHF TGTGCCAGCAGTTTAAAGGGGCTGGGCAATCAGCCCCAGCATTTT
TRBJ2-7 . few TRBV20-1 CSASGAPALEQYF TGCAGTGCTAGTGGTGCGCCCGCCTTGGAGCAGTACTTC
TRBJ1-4 . many TRBV6-2/TRBV6-3 CASRPTGIGEKLFF TGTGCCAGCAGACCCACAGGGATCGGTGAAAAACTGTTTTTT
TRBJ2-2 . many TRBV29-1 CSVEVGDHEGGELFF TGCAGCGTTGAAGTAGGGGATCACGAAGGCGGGGAGCTGTTTTTT
TRBJ2-3 . few TRBV6-2/TRBV6-3 CASSYWADTDTQYF TGTGCCAGCAGTTATTGGGCCGACACAGATACGCAGTATTTT